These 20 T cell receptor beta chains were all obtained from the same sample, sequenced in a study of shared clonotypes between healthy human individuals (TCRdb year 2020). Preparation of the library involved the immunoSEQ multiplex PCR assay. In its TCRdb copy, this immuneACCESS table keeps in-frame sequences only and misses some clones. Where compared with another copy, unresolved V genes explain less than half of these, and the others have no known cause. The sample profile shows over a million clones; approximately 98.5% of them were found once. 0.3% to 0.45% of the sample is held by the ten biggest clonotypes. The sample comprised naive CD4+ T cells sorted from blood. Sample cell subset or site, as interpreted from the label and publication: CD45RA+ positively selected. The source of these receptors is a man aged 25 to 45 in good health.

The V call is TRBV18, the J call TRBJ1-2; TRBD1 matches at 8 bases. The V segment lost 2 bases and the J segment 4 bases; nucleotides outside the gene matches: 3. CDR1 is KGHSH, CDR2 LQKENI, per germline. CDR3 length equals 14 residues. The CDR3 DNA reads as TGTGCCAGCTCACCAGGGACAGGTTCCTATGGCTACACCTTC. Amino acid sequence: CASSPGTGSYGYTF.

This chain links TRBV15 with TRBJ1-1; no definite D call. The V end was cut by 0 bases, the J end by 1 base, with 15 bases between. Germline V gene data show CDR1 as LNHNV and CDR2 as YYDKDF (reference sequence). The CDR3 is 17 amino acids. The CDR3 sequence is CATSRDHLRWTNTEAFF. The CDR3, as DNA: TGTGCCACCAGCAGAGATCACCTTAGGTGGACGAACACTGAAGCTTTCTTT. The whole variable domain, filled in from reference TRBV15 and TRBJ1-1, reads DAMVIQNPRYQVTQFGKPVTLSCSQTLNHNVMYWYQQKSSQAPKLLFHYYDKDFNNEADTPDNFQSRRPNTSFCFLDIRSPGLGDTAMYLCATSRDHLRWTNTEAFFGQGTRLTVV.

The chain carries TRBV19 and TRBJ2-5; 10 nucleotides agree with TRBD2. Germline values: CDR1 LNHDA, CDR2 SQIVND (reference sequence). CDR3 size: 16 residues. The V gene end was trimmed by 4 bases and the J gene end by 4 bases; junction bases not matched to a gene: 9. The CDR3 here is CASSTWTSGFGETQYF. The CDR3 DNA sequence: TGTGCCAGTAGTACCTGGACTAGCGGTTTTGGAGAGACCCAGTACTTC.

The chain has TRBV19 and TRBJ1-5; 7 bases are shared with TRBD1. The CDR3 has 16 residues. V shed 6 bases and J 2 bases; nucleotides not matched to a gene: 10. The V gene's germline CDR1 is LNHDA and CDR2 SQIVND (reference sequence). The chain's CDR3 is CASSPIPGQGNQPQHF. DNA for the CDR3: TGTGCCAGTAGCCCAATCCCCGGACAGGGCAATCAGCCCCAGCATTTT. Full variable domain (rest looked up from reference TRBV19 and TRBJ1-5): DGGITQSPKYLFRKEGQNVTLSCEQNLNHDAMYWYRQDPGQGLRLIYYSQIVNDFQKGDIAEGYSVSREKKESFPLTVTSAQKNPTAFYLCASSPIPGQGNQPQHFGDGTRLSIL.

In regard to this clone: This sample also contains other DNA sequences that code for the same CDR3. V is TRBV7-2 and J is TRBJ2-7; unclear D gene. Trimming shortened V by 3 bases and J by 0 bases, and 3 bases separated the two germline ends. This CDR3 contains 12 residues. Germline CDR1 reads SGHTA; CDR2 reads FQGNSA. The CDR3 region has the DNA TGTGCCAGCAGCTTGAGCTCCTACGAGCAGTACTTC. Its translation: CASSLSSYEQYF.

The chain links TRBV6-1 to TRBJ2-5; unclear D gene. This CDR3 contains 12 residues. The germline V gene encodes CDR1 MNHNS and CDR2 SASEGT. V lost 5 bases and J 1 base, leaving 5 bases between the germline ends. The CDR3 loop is CASSWGQETQYF. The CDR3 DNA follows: TGTGCCAGCAGTTGGGGCCAAGAGACCCAGTACTTC.

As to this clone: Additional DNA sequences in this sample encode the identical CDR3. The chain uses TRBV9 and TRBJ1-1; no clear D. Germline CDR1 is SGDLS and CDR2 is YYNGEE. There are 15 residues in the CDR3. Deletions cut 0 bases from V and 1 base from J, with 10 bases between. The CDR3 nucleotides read TGTGCCAGCAGCGTAGGAGTAGGGAGGAACACTGAAGCTTTCTTT. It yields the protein CASSVGVGRNTEAFF.

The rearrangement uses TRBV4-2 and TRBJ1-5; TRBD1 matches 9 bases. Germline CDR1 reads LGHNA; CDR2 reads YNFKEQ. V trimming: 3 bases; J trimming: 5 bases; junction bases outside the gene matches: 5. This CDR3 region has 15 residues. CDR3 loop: CASSHGQGRDQPQHF. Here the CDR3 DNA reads TGTGCCAGCAGCCACGGACAGGGGAGAGATCAGCCCCAGCATTTT.

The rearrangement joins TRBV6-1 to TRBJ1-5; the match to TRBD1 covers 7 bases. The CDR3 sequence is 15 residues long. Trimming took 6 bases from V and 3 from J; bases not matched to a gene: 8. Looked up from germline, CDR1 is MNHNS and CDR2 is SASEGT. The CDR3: CASRGTEVFNQPQHF. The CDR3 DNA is TGTGCCAGCAGGGGGACAGAGGTATTCAATCAGCCCCAGCATTTT.

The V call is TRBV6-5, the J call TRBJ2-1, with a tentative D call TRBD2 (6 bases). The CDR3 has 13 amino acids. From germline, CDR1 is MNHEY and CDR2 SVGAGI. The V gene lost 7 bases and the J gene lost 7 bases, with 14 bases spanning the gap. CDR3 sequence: CASIDGRQNEQFF. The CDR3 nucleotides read TGTGCCAGCATCGACGGGAGACAAAATGAGCAGTTCTTC.

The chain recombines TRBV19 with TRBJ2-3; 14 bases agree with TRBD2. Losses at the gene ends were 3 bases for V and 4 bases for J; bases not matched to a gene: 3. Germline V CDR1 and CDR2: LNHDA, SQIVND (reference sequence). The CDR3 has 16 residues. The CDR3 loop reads CASSMTSGRGADTQYF. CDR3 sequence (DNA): TGTGCCAGTAGTATGACTAGCGGGAGGGGCGCAGATACGCAGTATTTT.

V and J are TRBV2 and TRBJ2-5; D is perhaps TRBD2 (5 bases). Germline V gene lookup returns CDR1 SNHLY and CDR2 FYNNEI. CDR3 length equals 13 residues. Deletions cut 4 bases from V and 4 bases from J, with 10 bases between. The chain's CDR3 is CASSGGAVETQYF. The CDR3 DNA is TGTGCCAGCAGTGGGGGAGCTGTAGAGACCCAGTACTTC.

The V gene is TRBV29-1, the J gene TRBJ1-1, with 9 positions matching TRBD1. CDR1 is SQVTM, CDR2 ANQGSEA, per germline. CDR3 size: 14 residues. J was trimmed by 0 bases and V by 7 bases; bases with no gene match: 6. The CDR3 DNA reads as TGCAGCGGCGGGACAGGGCACTTGAACACTGAAGCTTTCTTT. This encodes CSGGTGHLNTEAFF.

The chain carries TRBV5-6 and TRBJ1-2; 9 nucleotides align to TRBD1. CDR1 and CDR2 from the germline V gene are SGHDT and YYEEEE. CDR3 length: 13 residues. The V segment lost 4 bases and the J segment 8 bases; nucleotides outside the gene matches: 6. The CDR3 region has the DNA TGTGCCAGCAGCACGCCGGGACAGGGAGGCTACACCTTC. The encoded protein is CASSTPGQGGYTF.

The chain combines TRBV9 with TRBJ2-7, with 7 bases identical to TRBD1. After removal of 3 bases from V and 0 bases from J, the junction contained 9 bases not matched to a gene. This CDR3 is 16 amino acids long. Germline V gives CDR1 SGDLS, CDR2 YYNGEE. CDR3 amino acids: CASSGQLRDSSYEQYF. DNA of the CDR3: TGTGCCAGCAGCGGCCAGCTCCGGGACAGCTCCTACGAGCAGTACTTC.

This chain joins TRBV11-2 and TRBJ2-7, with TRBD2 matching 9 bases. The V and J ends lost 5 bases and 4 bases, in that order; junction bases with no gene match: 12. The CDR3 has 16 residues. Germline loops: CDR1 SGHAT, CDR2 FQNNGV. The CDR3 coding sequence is TGTGCCAGCAGCCCTAGATGGCGGGAGGGCCGGTACGAGCAGTACTTC. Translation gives CASSPRWREGRYEQYF.

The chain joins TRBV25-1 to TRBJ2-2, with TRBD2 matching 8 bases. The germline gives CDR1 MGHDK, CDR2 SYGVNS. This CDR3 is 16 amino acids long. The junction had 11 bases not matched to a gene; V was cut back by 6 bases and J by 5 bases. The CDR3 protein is CASRGSGAGVTGELFF. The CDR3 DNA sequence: TGTGCCAGCAGGGGGTCGGGAGCGGGAGTTACCGGGGAGCTGTTTTTT.

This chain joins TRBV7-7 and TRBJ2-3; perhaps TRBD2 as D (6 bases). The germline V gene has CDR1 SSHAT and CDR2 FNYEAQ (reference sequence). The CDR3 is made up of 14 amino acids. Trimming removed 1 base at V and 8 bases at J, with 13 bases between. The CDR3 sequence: CASSLGGTLGTQYF. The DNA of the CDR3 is TGTGCCAGCAGCTTAGGCGGGACTCTCGGTACGCAGTATTTT.

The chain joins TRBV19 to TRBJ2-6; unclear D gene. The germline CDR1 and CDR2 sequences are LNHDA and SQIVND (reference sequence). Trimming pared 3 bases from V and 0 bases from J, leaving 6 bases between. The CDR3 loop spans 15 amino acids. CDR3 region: CASSIGPSGANVLTF. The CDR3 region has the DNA TGTGCCAGTAGTATTGGGCCCTCTGGGGCCAACGTCCTGACTTTC.

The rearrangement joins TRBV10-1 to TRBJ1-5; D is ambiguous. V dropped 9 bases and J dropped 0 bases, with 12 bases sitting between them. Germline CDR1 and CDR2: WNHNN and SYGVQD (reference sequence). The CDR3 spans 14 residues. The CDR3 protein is CASSDGDSNQPQHF. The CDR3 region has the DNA TGCGCCAGTTCCGACGGGGATAGCAATCAGCCCCAGCATTTT.